This is a list of T cell receptor beta chains from one sample in a study of vaccination and CD4 T cells after COVID-19. For these TCRs, the target antigens are not known. TCRdb fed the PCR reads into MiXCR, producing one record per CDR3 protein. The sample yields 14,000 to 15,000 distinct CDR3 sequences, about half seen once. Source material: CD4+ T cells from blood, cultured in vitro. The source is a human donor who had recovered from COVID-19. CDR3s include the opening cysteine and the closing phenylalanine or tryptophan. The D gene is left open where the match is weak. Only part of the rows carry a size: once, few, many, or a class if the clone is expanded.

v_gene,len,j_gene,d_gene,abundance,CDR3nt,CDR3aa
TRBV6-5,15,TRBJ2-7,TRBD2,NA,TGTGCCAGCAGTTCCCGGACTAGCGGGAGTGACACTCCCTACTTC,CASSSRTSGSDTPYF
TRBV19,17,TRBJ2-2,TRBD2,few,TGTGCCAGTAGGAATCTACTAGCGGGAGGGCTGGTCGGGGAGCTGTTTTTT,CASRNLLAGGLVGELFF
TRBV6-1,15,TRBJ2-1,TRBD2,NA,TGTGCCAGCAGACCAGGACTAGCGGGAGCCAATGAGCAGTTCTTC,CASRPGLAGANEQFF
TRBV6-1,19,TRBJ2-7,TRBD2,NA,TGTGCCATCAGTGATACCGGGACTAGCGGGAGAATCCTCCCCTACGAGCAGTACTTC,CAISDTGTSGRILPYEQYF
TRBV27,14,TRBJ1-6,TRBD1,NA,TGTGCCAGCGCGGACAGGGGGCTGAATTCACCCCTCCACTTT,CASADRGLNSPLHF
TRBV10-3,13,TRBJ2-1,NA,NA,TGTGCCATCAAACGGGAGATGGTCCATGAGCAGTTCTTC,CAIKREMVHEQFF
TRBV5-1,15,TRBJ2-5,TRBD2,NA,TGCGCCAGCAGCTGGGGGGCTAGCGGGCAAGAGACCCAGTACTTC,CASSWGASGQETQYF
TRBV5-4,15,TRBJ2-1,NA,NA,TGTGCCAGCAGCTTGGACGTTGCGGGTCACAATGAGCAGTTCTTC,CASSLDVAGHNEQFF
TRBV6-2/TRBV6-3,13,TRBJ2-5,NA,few,TGTGCCAGCCGTTCCGTATTACAAGAGACCCAGTACTTC,CASRSVLQETQYF
TRBV20-1,12,TRBJ1-6,NA,NA,TGCAGTGCTATGGACCCGAATTCACCCCTCCACTTT,CSAMDPNSPLHF
TRBV6-4,14,TRBJ2-3,TRBD1,NA,TGTGCCAGCAGTGGGACAGGGGGCGCAGATACGCAGTATTTT,CASSGTGGADTQYF
TRBV6-1,12,TRBJ1-2,TRBD1,NA,TGTGCCAGCAGTCAAGGGACAGCTGGCTACACCTTC,CASSQGTAGYTF
TRBV20-1,14,TRBJ1-5,TRBD1,NA,TGCAGTGCTAGACCCATTACAGGGGATCAGCCCCAGCATTTT,CSARPITGDQPQHF
TRBV19,14,TRBJ1-2,NA,NA,TGTGCCAGTAGTCCCGGGCCGTCTGATCGGGGCTACACCTTC,CASSPGPSDRGYTF
TRBV19,15,TRBJ1-5,TRBD1,NA,TGTGCCAGTAGTCCCGGGACAGGGCGGAATCAGCCCCAGCATTTT,CASSPGTGRNQPQHF
TRBV18,17,TRBJ2-2,NA,once,TGTGCCAGCTCACCAATATTAGCTGAAACGAACACCGGGGAGCTGTTTTTT,CASSPILAETNTGELFF
TRBV19,16,TRBJ2-2,TRBD1,NA,TGTGCCAGTCATTCCGGACAGGACCTGAACACCGGGGAGCTGTTTTTT,CASHSGQDLNTGELFF
TRBV20-1,14,TRBJ1-2,NA,NA,TGCAGTGCTAGAGACGCACTCACTAACTATGGCTACACCTTC,CSARDALTNYGYTF
TRBV7-8,15,TRBJ2-7,TRBD2,NA,TGTGCCAGCAGCGATAGCGGGAGACCCCCCTACGAGCAGTACTTC,CASSDSGRPPYEQYF
TRBV7-9,13,TRBJ1-2,NA,NA,TGTGCCAGCAGCTTACAGGGTAACTATGGCTACACCTTC,CASSLQGNYGYTF
TRBV19,16,TRBJ1-5,NA,NA,TGTGCCAGTAGTATTCAGGGCGTCGGGAGCAATCAGCCCCAGCATTTT,CASSIQGVGSNQPQHF
TRBV20-1,14,TRBJ2-3,TRBD2,few,TGCAGTGCTGATCAGCGGGAGGGCGAAGATACGCAGTATTTT,CSADQREGEDTQYF
TRBV11-3,14,TRBJ2-1,TRBD2,NA,TGTGCCAGCAGCTTACGGGAGGGCTACAATGAGCAGTTCTTC,CASSLREGYNEQFF
TRBV7-8,16,TRBJ1-4,NA,NA,TGTGCCAGCAGCTTAGGCCGGGGCCCTCGAGGAGAAAAACTGTTTTTT,CASSLGRGPRGEKLFF
TRBV20-1,15,TRBJ2-7,NA,few,TGCAGTGCTAGCCCCTTTAACCCACAGAGGAGCGAGCAGTACTTC,CSASPFNPQRSEQYF
TRBV27,14,TRBJ2-5,TRBD2,NA,TGTGCCAGCACTACGGGAGGACGCCAAGAGACCCAGTACTTC,CASTTGGRQETQYF
TRBV20-1,15,TRBJ2-4,TRBD2,few,TGCAGTGCTACGGGGGCCCTAGCGGGAGCGGTCTTTCAGTACTTC,CSATGALAGAVFQYF
TRBV29-1,13,TRBJ1-6,TRBD1,NA,TGCAGCGTGTTACAGGGGGCCAATTCACCCCTCCACTTT,CSVLQGANSPLHF
TRBV7-6,15,TRBJ1-5,NA,NA,TGTGCCAGCAGCACGACCGACACTGGCAATCAGCCCCAGCATTTT,CASSTTDTGNQPQHF
TRBV11-2,13,TRBJ1-2,TRBD1,NA,TGTGCCAGCAGCGAGGGACAGGGCTATGGCTACACCTTC,CASSEGQGYGYTF
TRBV28,12,TRBJ1-6,TRBD1,NA,TGTGCCAGCAAGACAGGGGGTTCACCCCTCCACTTT,CASKTGGSPLHF
TRBV7-3,14,TRBJ1-2,TRBD1,few,TGTGCCAGCAGCGCGGGACAGGGAGATTATGGCTACACCTTC,CASSAGQGDYGYTF
TRBV7-6,16,TRBJ2-7,NA,NA,TGTGCCAGCAGCCTCCGACGGGGGGCGGTCGTCTACGAGCAGTACTTC,CASSLRRGAVVYEQYF
TRBV7-9,13,TRBJ1-1,NA,NA,TGTGCCAGCAGCTGGGGCAAGGGAACTGAAGCTTTCTTT,CASSWGKGTEAFF
TRBV5-1,14,TRBJ2-7,NA,NA,TGCGCCAGCAGCAGAGGACAGCCAGGGGACGAGCAGTACTTC,CASSRGQPGDEQYF
TRBV2,13,TRBJ1-1,NA,once,TGTGCCAGCACGGAAGAGGTGAACACTGAAGCTTTCTTT,CASTEEVNTEAFF
TRBV20-1,13,TRBJ1-1,NA,NA,TGCAGTGCTAGGCAGGGGCAAAGCACTGAAGCTTTCTTT,CSARQGQSTEAFF
TRBV15,13,TRBJ2-1,NA,NA,TGTGCCACCAGCAGAGATTTAAGCAATGAGCAGTTCTTC,CATSRDLSNEQFF
TRBV6-1,16,TRBJ2-1,TRBD2,NA,TGTGCCAGCAGTCCAAGACTAGCGGGAGCCTCCAATGAGCAGTTCTTC,CASSPRLAGASNEQFF
TRBV30,12,TRBJ1-1,TRBD1,NA,TGTGCCTGGACTAGGGGGCAAAGTGAAGCTTTCTTT,CAWTRGQSEAFF
TRBV6-5,12,TRBJ1-4,NA,NA,TGTGCCAGCAGTTACAACGCTGAAAAACTGTTTTTT,CASSYNAEKLFF
TRBV20-1,15,TRBJ2-5,TRBD2,NA,TGCAGTGCTAGAGATCCAGCGGGAGCGGGCCAGACCCAGTACTTC,CSARDPAGAGQTQYF
TRBV27,15,TRBJ2-4,NA,NA,TGTGCCAGCAGTTTAGTCGAGGGGGGCCGATACATTCAGTACTTC,CASSLVEGGRYIQYF
TRBV28,16,TRBJ2-1,TRBD1,once,TGTGCCAGCCCCCCCGTAAGGACAGGAGCCTACAATGAGCAGTTCTTC,CASPPVRTGAYNEQFF
TRBV2,12,TRBJ2-1,TRBD1,NA,TGTGCCAGCAGTGATGAGGGGGCCCAGCAGTTCTTC,CASSDEGAQQFF
TRBV2,14,TRBJ1-1,NA,NA,TGTGCCAGCAACCGTGGGACATTAAACACTGAAGCTTTCTTT,CASNRGTLNTEAFF
TRBV20-1,15,TRBJ1-6,TRBD1,medium-sized,TGCAGTGGCAAAGAGGGGACAGCTTTTAATTCACCCCTCCACTTT,CSGKEGTAFNSPLHF
TRBV7-9,12,TRBJ1-3,NA,NA,TGTGCCAGCAGCTGGAGTGGAAACACCATATATTTT,CASSWSGNTIYF
TRBV5-8,13,TRBJ1-5,TRBD1,NA,TGTGCCAGCAGCAGCAGGGGGGGTCAGCCCCAGCATTTT,CASSSRGGQPQHF
TRBV7-2,17,TRBJ2-3,TRBD1,once,TGTGCCAGCAGCTCAATCCGGGGGACAGGGGGCACAGATACGCAGTATTTT,CASSSIRGTGGTDTQYF
TRBV7-9,12,TRBJ1-5,NA,NA,TGTGCCAGCAGCTTGCTGGATCAGCCCCAGCATTTT,CASSLLDQPQHF